Sequencing of this TCR beta chain was carried out in a study of blood T cells in healthy people across ages. The second PCR ran about 6 to 11 cycles with a sample-barcoded 5' primer and J-beta primers. TCRdb analysed the 5' RACE reads with MiXCR anew, one entry per CDR3 protein. Here the sample spans 800,000 to 950,000 distinct CDR3 sequences, under 35% being singletons. This CDR3 is 18 amino acids long. Germline CDR1 DFQATT, CDR2 SNEGSKA (reference sequence). The ends were cut back, 0 bases at V and 5 bases at J, with 25 bases in the middle. This clonotype was seen more than once but under ten times. A further study also used this sample, focusing on T cells of mothers and their children. Per that study: Thymic selection molds TCR recombination products alike in related and unrelated pairs.

The specimen sequenced was blood. The rearrangement joins TRBV20-1 to TRBJ1-2; D remains ambiguous. The origin of this receptor is a woman between 40 and 50 years old in good health. The CDR3 sequence: CSARDRGVGIPMVYGYTF. The CDR3 DNA reads as TGCAGTGCTAGAGATCGTGGGGTAGGAATACCGATGGTATATGGCTACACCTTC.